This TCR beta chain was captured by sequencing in a study of cytomegalovirus exposure and HLA in healthy donors. Sequencing used immunoSEQ multiplex PCR; TCRdb keeps in-frame clones, though not all of them. The data hold hundreds of thousands of clones, with approximately 80% observed a single time. For this clone: Its antigen is undetermined.

Study-level results: The classifier, whose performance was assessed in both the original and validation cohorts, reportedly diagnosed cytomegalovirus status with high specificity and sensitivity. The study designated 160 or so TCR beta chains cytomegalovirus-associated.

The germline CDR1 and CDR2 sequences are GTSNPN and SVGIG (reference sequence). Between the trimmed V and J ends, which lost 3 bases and 6 bases, there was a span of 7 bases. The CDR3 is 11 residues long. What was sequenced was PBMCs. The origin of this receptor is a woman aged 25 to 45 in good health and CMV-seropositive. This chain links TRBV30 with TRBJ2-3; D ambiguous. The CDR3 region is CAWRFWDTQYF. CDR3 sequence (DNA): TGTGCCTGGAGGTTCTGGGATACGCAGTATTTT.